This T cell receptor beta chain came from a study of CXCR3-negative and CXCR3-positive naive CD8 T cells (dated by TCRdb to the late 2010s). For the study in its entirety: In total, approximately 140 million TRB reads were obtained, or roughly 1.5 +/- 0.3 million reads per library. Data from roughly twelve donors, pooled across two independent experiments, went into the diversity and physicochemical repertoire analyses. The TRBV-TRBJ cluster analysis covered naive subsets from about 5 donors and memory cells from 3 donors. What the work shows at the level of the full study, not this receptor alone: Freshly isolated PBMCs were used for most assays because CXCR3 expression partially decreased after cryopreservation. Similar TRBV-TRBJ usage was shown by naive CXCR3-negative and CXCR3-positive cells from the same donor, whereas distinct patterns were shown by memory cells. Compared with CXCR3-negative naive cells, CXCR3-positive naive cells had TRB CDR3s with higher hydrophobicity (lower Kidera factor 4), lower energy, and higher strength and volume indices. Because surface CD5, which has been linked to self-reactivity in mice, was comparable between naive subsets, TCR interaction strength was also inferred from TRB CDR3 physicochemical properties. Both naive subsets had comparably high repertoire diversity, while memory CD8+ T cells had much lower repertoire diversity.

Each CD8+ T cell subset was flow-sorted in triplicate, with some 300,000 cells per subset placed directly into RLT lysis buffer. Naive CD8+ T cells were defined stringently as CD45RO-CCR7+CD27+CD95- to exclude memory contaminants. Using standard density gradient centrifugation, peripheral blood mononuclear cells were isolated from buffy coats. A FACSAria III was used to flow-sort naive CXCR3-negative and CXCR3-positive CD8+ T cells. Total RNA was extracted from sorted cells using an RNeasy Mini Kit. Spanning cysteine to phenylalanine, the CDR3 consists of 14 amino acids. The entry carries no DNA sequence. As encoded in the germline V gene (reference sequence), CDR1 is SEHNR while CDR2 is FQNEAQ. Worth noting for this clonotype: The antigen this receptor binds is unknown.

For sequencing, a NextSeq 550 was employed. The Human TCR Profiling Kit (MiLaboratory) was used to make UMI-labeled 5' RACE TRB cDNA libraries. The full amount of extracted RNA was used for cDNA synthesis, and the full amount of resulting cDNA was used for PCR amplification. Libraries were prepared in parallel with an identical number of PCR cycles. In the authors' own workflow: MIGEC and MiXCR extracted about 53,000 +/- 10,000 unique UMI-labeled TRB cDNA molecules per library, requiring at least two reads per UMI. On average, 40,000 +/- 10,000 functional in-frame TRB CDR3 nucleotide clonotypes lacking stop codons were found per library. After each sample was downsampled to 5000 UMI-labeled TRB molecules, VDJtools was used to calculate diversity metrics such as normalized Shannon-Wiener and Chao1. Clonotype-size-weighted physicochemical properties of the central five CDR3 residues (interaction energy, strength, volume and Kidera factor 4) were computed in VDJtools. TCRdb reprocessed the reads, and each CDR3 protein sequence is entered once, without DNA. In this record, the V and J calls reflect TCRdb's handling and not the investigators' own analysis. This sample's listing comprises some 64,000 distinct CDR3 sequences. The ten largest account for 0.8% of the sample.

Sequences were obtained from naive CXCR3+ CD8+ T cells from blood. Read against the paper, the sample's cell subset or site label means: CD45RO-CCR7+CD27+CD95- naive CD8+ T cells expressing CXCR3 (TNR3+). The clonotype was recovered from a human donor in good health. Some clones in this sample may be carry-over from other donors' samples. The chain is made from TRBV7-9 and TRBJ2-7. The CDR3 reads CASSLRDPPYEQYF. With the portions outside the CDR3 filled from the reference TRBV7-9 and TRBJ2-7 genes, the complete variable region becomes DTGVSQNPRHKITKRGQNVTFRCDPISEHNRLYWYRQTLGQGPEFLTYFQNEAQLEKSRLLSDRFSAERPKGSFSTLEIQRTEQGDSAMYLCASSLRDPPYEQYFGPGTRLTVT.